A selection of T cell receptor beta chains follows, all from one sample in a study of identical twins. Via MiXCR, TCRdb re-called the 5' RACE reads, giving one row per CDR3 protein. The sample shows approximately 890,000 distinct CDR3 sequences, 9% to 15% of them seen only once. These same data were also listed under a study on yellow fever vaccine responses in identical twins.

Sample: PBMCs. The source is a woman between 18 and 29 years old in good health. Each CDR3 is given with its conserved first and last residue. A D gene is named only where the DNA matches it firmly. Expanded clones get a size class; other rows say once, few or many, or leave the size out.

CSASKDSNQPQHF	TGCAGTGCTAGTAAGGATAGCAATCAGCCCCAGCATTTT	TRBJ1-5	TRBV20-1	-	many
CASSQGPNDYEQYF	TGTGCCAGCAGCCAAGGGCCCAATGACTACGAGCAGTACTTC	TRBJ2-7	TRBV4-2	-	few
CASTHQGGSYGYTF	TGTGCCAGCACCCACCAGGGGGGATCCTATGGCTACACCTTC	TRBJ1-2	TRBV6-1	TRBD1	few
CASSKGSGNQPQHF	TGTGCCAGCAGTAAAGGGTCGGGCAATCAGCCCCAGCATTTT	TRBJ1-5	TRBV25-1	-	-
CASSELAGDTGELFF	TGTGCCAGCAGTGAACTAGCGGGAGACACCGGGGAGCTGTTTTTT	TRBJ2-2	TRBV25-1	TRBD2	many
CAIRGSGQSSSYNEQFF	TGTGCCATCAGAGGAAGTGGGCAGTCAAGCTCCTACAATGAGCAGTTCTTC	TRBJ2-1	TRBV10-3	-	-
CASSPGSNEGYTF	TGTGCCAGCAGCCCGGGCTCAAACGAGGGCTACACCTTC	TRBJ1-2	TRBV12-3/TRBV12-4	-	many
CASSIGRLAGSTDTQYF	TGTGCCAGTAGTATAGGCCGACTAGCGGGGAGCACAGATACGCAGTATTTT	TRBJ2-3	TRBV19	TRBD2	once
CASSSGGGASQETQYF	TGTGCCAGCAGCTCCGGGGGCGGAGCAAGCCAAGAGACCCAGTACTTC	TRBJ2-5	TRBV7-9	-	once
CASSYGATGGTSYEQYF	TGCGCCAGCAGCTACGGAGCCACAGGGGGGACTTCCTACGAGCAGTACTTC	TRBJ2-7	TRBV5-1	TRBD1	-
CASSQEAPGSGDTQYF	TGCGCCAGCAGCCAAGAGGCCCCAGGATCGGGGGATACGCAGTATTTT	TRBJ2-3	TRBV4-1	-	few
CASSLRSAGTIASYEQYF	TGTGCCAGCAGCCTTAGATCAGCAGGGACGATAGCTTCCTACGAGCAGTACTTC	TRBJ2-7	TRBV7-9	-	many
CASSAERGQGKNGYTF	TGTGCCAGCAGCGCCGAAAGGGGACAGGGAAAGAATGGCTACACCTTC	TRBJ1-2	TRBV9	TRBD1	-
CATSRDKGQKNEKLFF	TGTGCCACCAGCAGAGATAAGGGACAGAAGAATGAAAAACTGTTTTTT	TRBJ1-4	TRBV15	TRBD1	-
CASSQEGAGTFYEQYF	TGTGCCAGCAGCCAAGAGGGGGCCGGGACATTCTACGAGCAGTACTTC	TRBJ2-7	TRBV6-1	TRBD1	-
CASSGSRDRTDQPQHF	TGTGCCAGCAGTGGGTCCCGGGACAGGACCGATCAGCCCCAGCATTTT	TRBJ1-5	TRBV6-1	TRBD1	-
CASSLMNNEQFF	TGTGCCAGCAGTTTAATGAACAATGAGCAGTTCTTC	TRBJ2-1	TRBV12-3/TRBV12-4	-	few
CATSRVVGGSYNEQFF	TGTGCCACCAGCAGAGTAGTGGGAGGCTCCTACAATGAGCAGTTCTTC	TRBJ2-1	TRBV15	-	few
CASSPLRDRGRDTQYF	TGTGCCAGCTCACCCCTCCGGGACAGGGGCAGAGATACGCAGTATTTT	TRBJ2-3	TRBV18	TRBD1	few
CASSPPTGVSPLHF	TGTGCCAGCAGTCCTCCGACAGGGGTTTCACCCCTCCACTTT	TRBJ1-6	TRBV28	TRBD1	few
CATSDFRGASTDTQYF	TGTGCCACCAGTGATTTTAGAGGGGCGAGCACAGATACGCAGTATTTT	TRBJ2-3	TRBV24-1	-	-
CASSHSSGRDEQFF	TGTGCCAGCAGCCATTCTAGCGGGAGGGATGAGCAGTTCTTC	TRBJ2-1	TRBV3-1	TRBD2	-
CASSDNWDTQYF	TGTGCCAGCAGTGACAATTGGGATACGCAGTATTTT	TRBJ2-3	TRBV28	-	few
CASGLEDWGYTF	TGTGCTAGTGGTTTGGAGGATTGGGGCTACACCTTC	TRBJ1-2	TRBV12-5	-	-
CASSPPTGTGANVLTF	TGTGCCAGCTCACCACCTACGGGGACAGGGGCCAACGTCCTGACTTTC	TRBJ2-6	TRBV18	-	few
CATSDARTGSRDEQFF	TGTGCCACCAGTGATGCACGGACAGGGAGTCGGGATGAGCAGTTCTTC	TRBJ2-1	TRBV24-1	TRBD1	few
CSVESSRYEQYF	TGCAGCGTTGAATCCAGCCGGTACGAGCAGTACTTC	TRBJ2-7	TRBV29-1	-	few
CASSTLGLQYEQYF	TGTGCCAGCAGTACCTTAGGACTACAGTACGAGCAGTACTTC	TRBJ2-7	TRBV28	-	-
CASSQAPGLAANEQFF	TGTGCCAGCAGCCAAGCCCCGGGACTAGCGGCCAATGAGCAGTTCTTC	TRBJ2-1	TRBV3-1	TRBD2	-
CSARALLDGDTQYF	TGCAGTGCTAGAGCCCTACTTGACGGAGATACGCAGTATTTT	TRBJ2-3	TRBV20-1	-	few
CAISESRAYVQETQYF	TGTGCCATCAGTGAGTCCAGGGCGTACGTCCAAGAGACCCAGTACTTC	TRBJ2-5	TRBV10-3	-	many
CASSSETGVEQYF	TGTGCCAGCAGCTCAGAGACAGGGGTCGAGCAGTACTTC	TRBJ2-7	TRBV13	TRBD1	-
CAISEGQTGVLRNEQFF	TGTGCCATCAGTGAGGGCCAGACAGGGGTATTGCGGAATGAGCAGTTCTTC	TRBJ2-1	TRBV10-3	TRBD1	many
CATSLETQYF	TGTGCCACTTCCCTTGAGACCCAGTACTTC	TRBJ2-5	TRBV28	-	-
CASSKGQMSGANVLTF	TGTGCCAGCAGTAAGGGACAAATGTCTGGGGCCAACGTCCTGACTTTC	TRBJ2-6	TRBV7-9	-	-
CSARRLAGTYNEQFF	TGCAGTGCTAGGCGGCTAGCGGGGACTTACAATGAGCAGTTCTTC	TRBJ2-1	TRBV20-1	TRBD2	-